The present T cell receptor (beta chain) was sequenced within a study of T-cell reconstitution after alpha-beta-depleted transplantation in children. The library targeted TCRbeta and was prepared with unique molecular identifiers. Using its own MiXCR run on the PCR reads, TCRdb lists one record per CDR3 protein. The table lists around 960,000 distinct CDR3 sequences, roughly 31% of them singletons, with roughly 30% in the top ten. With 1 base clipped from V and 7 bases from J, the junction kept 13 bases outside the gene matches. The germline CDR1 and CDR2 sequences are DFQATT and SNEGSKA (reference sequence). CDR3 size: 16 residues. Concerning this clonotype: The antigen is unknown.

Study-level results: Several hundred rapidly expanded clones from non-depleted graft cells reportedly supplied alpha-beta T cells about two months post-transplant. A year post-transplant, T-cell counts and diversity derived mostly from newly produced T cells. Surviving recipient T cells and thymic progenitors accounted for the high day-60 TCRbeta diversity observed in some patients.

The input for sequencing was PBMCs, mostly from graft donor cells, taken 360 days after TCRalphabeta/CD19-depleted stem cell transplant. The chain couples TRBV20-1 to TRBJ2-3, with TRBD2 matching over 8 bases. The receptor was derived from a boy in the first two years of life who had a stem cell transplant for SCID, so the T cells may come from the graft donor. The CDR3 sequence is CSARVLVAGGGNTQYF. The CDR3 bases are TGCAGTGCTAGAGTATTAGTGGCGGGGGGCGGGAATACGCAGTATTTT.